The text below deals with one T cell receptor beta chain. Its antigen target is currently unknown. It has no much larger one-base neighbor in the sample; base qualities were not kept. The sample comes from a study of T-cell reconstitution after alpha-beta-depleted transplantation in children (TCRdb year 2016). In the study overall: T-cell immune reconstitution after TCRalphabeta/CD19-depleted allogeneic hematopoietic cell transplantation in children was quantitatively tracked in the study by means of TCR repertoire profiling.

Preparation of the library involved PCR. Sequencer: Illumina HiSeq 2500. To normalize quantification of the TCRbeta repertoire, the TCR libraries were built with molecular barcoding that relied on unique molecular identifiers. Starting from the raw public reads, TCRdb applied fastp trimming at Q25, assembled clones with MiXCR and retained in-frame beta chains. One record per CDR3 amino acid sequence lists the most common genes and DNA. The sample has under 300,000 distinct CDR3 sequences on record, 9% to 10% of them singletons. Less than 6% of the sample comes from the top ten. Specimen: PBMCs from the stem cell graft donor, collected from the stem cell graft. The source of this sequence is a human donor who donated a stem cell graft to a child with SCID.

The CDR3 region has the sequence CASSLGQYGYTF. The bases are TGTGCCAGCAGCCTCGGGCAGTATGGCTACACCTTC. The chain employs TRBV2 and TRBJ1-2; the D gene remains uncertain. Spanning cysteine to phenylalanine, the CDR3 consists of 12 amino acids. Only the CDR3 DNA stays, 36 bases, in frame from base 1. The germline V gene specifies SNHLY as CDR1 and FYNNEI as CDR2. The V and J ends are trimmed by 6 bases and 5 bases, leaving 10 bases between them.